This passage covers 10 T cell receptor beta chains from one sample sequenced in a study of T cells in Graves' hyperthyroidism and ophthalmopathy. TCR beta CDR3 sequences were amplified from RNA transcripts. Initially, a first-round RT-PCR of the TCR CDR3 employed the HTBI primer set. TCRdb re-called the multiplex PCR reads through MiXCR, storing one row per CDR3 protein. The data hold 500,000 or so distinct CDR3 sequences, with 15% to 20% observed a single time. Sequencing was done on a sample of blood. These receptors were obtained from a woman aged 18-29 years with Graves' ophthalmopathy.

This clonotype was counted at least ten times. The chain links TRBV30 to TRBJ2-5; either TRBD1 or TRBD2 may fit D (5 bases each). The CDR3 has 15 residues. The V gene's germline CDR1 is GTSNPN and CDR2 SVGIG (reference sequence). V was trimmed by 6 bases and J by 5 bases, leaving 22 bases between them. CDR3 loop: CACTEPGPLVETQYF. DNA for the CDR3: TGTGCCTGTACAGAGCCGGGACCTCTCGTCGAGACCCAGTACTTC.

This clonotype was seen at least ten times. This sequence joins TRBV7-8 and TRBJ1-1; maybe TRBD1 (5 bases). The CDR3 is made up of 15 amino acids. The germline V gene encodes CDR1 SGHVS and CDR2 FQNEAQ. The germline V and J ends were trimmed by 6 bases and 2 bases, with 16 bases remaining between them. CDR3 sequence reads: CASSWGSGVNTEAFF. CDR3 DNA: TGTGCCAGCAGTTGGGGGTCCGGCGTTAACACTGAAGCTTTCTTT.

In its sample, this clonotype was seen many times. This CDR3 is CASSPRSGGLDTQYF. In DNA, the CDR3 is TGTGCCAGCAGCCCCCGGAGCGGGGGGCTGGATACGCAGTATTTT. The rearrangement uses TRBV7-2 and TRBJ2-3, with TRBD2 matching over 9 bases. Trimming at V came to 5 bases and at J to 6 bases, leaving 9 bases not matched to a gene. The CDR3 runs 15 residues. Per the germline V gene, CDR1 is SGHTA and CDR2 is FQGNSA.

This clonotype was detected only a few times. The J gene is TRBJ2-2, the V gene TRBV7-2; 8 nucleotides align to TRBD2. CDR1 is SGHTA, CDR2 FQGNSA, per germline. This CDR3 is built from 15 residues. V was clipped by 4 bases and J by 5 bases; unmatched bases: 6. The CDR3 sequence is CASSYSSGWTGELFF. The CDR3 region has the DNA TGTGCCAGCAGCTACTCTAGCGGGTGGACCGGGGAGCTGTTTTTT.

The genes are TRBV4-1 and TRBJ1-5; the D is unclear. CDR3 length equals 15 residues. The germline CDR1 and CDR2 sequences are MGHRA and YSYEKL. V was clipped by 4 bases and J by 3 bases, with 13 bases between them. Here the CDR3 DNA reads TGCGCCAGCAGCCCAGACCCGGATTTCAATCAGCCCCAGCATTTT. Amino acids: CASSPDPDFNQPQHF.

This clonotype has at least ten counts. The rearrangement joins TRBV7-3 to TRBJ2-3; 8 nucleotides match TRBD1. V was clipped by 6 bases and J by 5 bases; unmatched bases: 4. The V gene's germline CDR1 is SGHTA and CDR2 FQGTGA. The CDR3 spans 13 residues. CDR3 in amino acids: CASSPDRGDTQYF. The CDR3 DNA sequence: TGTGCCAGCAGTCCAGACAGGGGAGATACGCAGTATTTT.

This clonotype was picked up many times. This chain uses TRBV12-3 or TRBV12-4 with TRBJ1-2; D is uncertain. Trimming stripped 4 bases from V and 0 bases from J, with 15 bases between. There are 16 residues in the CDR3. As DNA, the CDR3 is TGTGCCAGCAGTTCCACCCCGCCGGCCGCTAACTATGGCTACACCTTC. Its protein is CASSSTPPAANYGYTF.

In the case of this clonotype: No DNA is shown, since the ends of the CDR3 on it are uncertain; the CDR3 is the one TCRdb lists. The rearrangement uses TRBV9 and TRBJ2-1; the table calls TRBD2, which could not be checked here. The germline V gene has CDR1 SGDLS and CDR2 YYNGEE. The CDR3 is made up of 15 amino acids, end residues included. The CDR3: CASSVGSGIYNEQLF.

This sequence joins TRBV29-1 and TRBJ2-1; 9 bases align to TRBD1. Germline-derived CDR1 and CDR2 are SQVTM and ANQGSEA. V gave up 8 bases and J gave up 3 bases; unmatched junction bases: 5. The CDR3 has 13 residues. CDR3 in amino acids: CSPRTGDYNEQFF. As DNA, the CDR3 is TGCAGCCCAAGGACAGGGGACTACAATGAGCAGTTCTTC.

This clonotype was seen many times. CDR3 protein: CASSPTVGAYNSPLHF. Here the CDR3 DNA reads TGTGCCAGCAGCCCTACAGTCGGGGCTTACAATTCACCCCTCCACTTT. V usage is TRBV3-1 and J usage is TRBJ1-6; tentatively, D is TRBD1 (5 bases). V lost 4 bases and J lost 7, with 17 bases in between. The V gene's germline CDR1 is LGHDT and CDR2 YNNKEL (reference sequence). This CDR3 is 16 amino acids long.